What follows describes a single T cell receptor (beta chain). It has no known antigen specificity. No much larger clonotype is one base removed from it; base qualities were not supplied. Its CDR3 holds 15 amino acids, cysteine through phenylalanine. The entry retains the CDR3 DNA only, 45 bases that are in frame from base 1. The germline V gene (reference sequence) yields SGHNT for CDR1 and YYREEE for CDR2. Trimmed from V: 4 bases; trimmed from J: 1 base; junction bases lacking a gene match: 3. The data derive from a study of OX40 agonist ivuxolimab in advanced cancers. Regarding the research as a whole: Ivuxolimab was a fully human IgG2 agonistic monoclonal antibody targeting the costimulatory receptor OX40 (CD134). The dose-escalation cohort was roughly 83% male with a mean age of roughly 62 years, ranging from about 20 to 85. The paper reports the monotherapy dose-escalation portion (N ≈ 52 patients) of the phase I ivuxolimab trial. Of the roughly 54 patients in dose escalation, about 20 had hepatocellular carcinoma, approximately 15 had melanoma, 9 had renal cell carcinoma and 9 had head and neck cancer. Patients were allowed to have had prior anti-PD-1, anti-PD-L1 or anti-CTLA-4 therapy, and more than 35% of the dose-escalation patients had been treated with checkpoint inhibitors. Partial responses occurred in three dose-escalation patients, of whom one had hepatocellular carcinoma and two had cutaneous melanoma. Intravenous ivuxolimab was administered to patients every 2 weeks at six dose levels: 0.01, 0.1, 0.3, 1.5, 3 and 10 mg/kg. The purpose of peripheral TCRbeta sequencing was to test whether ivuxolimab changed TCR sequence diversity and led to clonal T-cell expansion.

Study-level results and caveats: At doses of 0.1 to 3.0 mg/kg, clonal expansion of both CD4+ and CD8+ T cells in blood was seen between baseline and week 6. Partial responders in the 0.1-3.0 mg/kg groups had among the lowest normalized peripheral clonal expansion, especially among CD8+ T cells. Low levels of normalized T-cell clonal expansion were also seen in some patients who did not respond. After ivuxolimab, CD8+ T cells had more expanded clones than CD4+ T cells on average. The antigen specificity of the clonally expanded peripheral T cells was not determined.

The trial excluded patients who had a history of autoimmune disease or who were on systemic immunosuppression. In every dose cohort, peripheral blood was drawn for TCR sequencing at baseline, cycle 4 day 1, and cycle 7 day 1. Samples were obtained from an open-label, multicenter, first-in-human phase I dose-escalation trial of ivuxolimab. Adults with locally advanced or metastatic head and neck squamous cell, hepatocellular, melanoma or renal cell carcinoma were enrolled in the trial. Before TCR sequencing, CD4+ and CD8+ T cells were separately sorted from peripheral blood. To sequence the TCRbeta CDR3 region, genomic DNA was isolated from the sorted cells. The immunoSEQ Assay was used to sequence the TCRbeta CDR3 regions. This immuneACCESS table, as held by TCRdb, lists in-frame sequences with V and J called but not all clones. Of the missing ones, under half trace to an unresolved V gene in checked studies; the others have no known cause. This sample has more than 75,000 clones in its table, and 85% of those were observed once. The ten largest clones capture around 0.2% of the sample.

This chain is built from TRBV5-4 and TRBJ1-1, with 11 bases aligning to TRBD1. The source material was CD4+ or CD8+ T cells sorted from blood, sampled in a trial of the OX40 agonist ivuxolimab. The sequence was obtained from an adult with an advanced solid tumor such as melanoma, head and neck, liver or kidney cancer. Read as DNA, the sequence is TGTGCCAGCAGCCCTGGACAGGGGGCGAACACTGAAGCTTTCTTT. Its protein is CASSPGQGANTEAFF.